The TCR beta chain described here comes from a study of shared clonotypes between healthy human individuals. Looking at the study overall: Aged between 18 and 49, the donors were a couple of women and three men. CD4 naive and CD4 memory each took three plates per donor, while CD8 naive took two and CD8 memory one. Study results and limitations: With several donors compared, approximately 5% of naive CD4 clonotypes were shared. Researchers found naive subsets generally carried larger estimated richness than memory subsets.

Comments on this clone: Its antigen is unknown.

The V end lost 3 bases, the J end lost 1 base, and 15 bases lay between the germline ends. There are 16 residues in the CDR3. Germline assignment: CDR1 SGHRS and CDR2 YFSETQ. Using immunoSEQ multiplex PCR, the repertoire was profiled, and TCRdb retains in-frame clones only, with some absent. The sample lists more than 2,000,000 clones, 85% to 95% occurring once. Sample: naive CD4+ T cells from PBMCs. Regarding subset: CD45RA+ positively selected. The TCR originated in a man younger than 35 in good health. Some clones in this sample may be carry-over from other donors' samples. The chain recombines TRBV5-1 with TRBJ2-3; the D gene is possibly TRBD2 (6 bases). Here the CDR3 DNA reads TGCGCCAGCAGCTCACAAGCGGGTTGGGGCACAGATACGCAGTATTTT. Its translation is CASSSQAGWGTDTQYF.